This T cell receptor (beta chain) emerged from a study of blood T cell repertoires in COVID-19. At the level of the study: T cells, B-cell-depleted T cells, or PBMCs supplied cDNA or gDNA.

Profiled with immunoSEQ multiplex PCR; TCRdb holds only in-frame clones, not every one. The profile shows about 89,000 clones, approximately 84% of them singletons. The CDR3 runs 15 residues. V was cut by 0 bases and J by 0 bases, with 7 bases left in between. CDR1 is SGHRS, CDR2 YFSETQ, per germline. This clone has a handful of counts. The J gene is TRBJ2-1, the V gene TRBV5-1, with D uncertain. This receptor was identified in a woman over 75 with acute or convalescent COVID-19. The sequenced sample was peripheral blood. The CDR3 DNA follows: TGCGCCAGCAGCTTGGTAACATCCTCCTACAATGAGCAGTTCTTC. Translation gives CASSLVTSSYNEQFF.